The 26 T cell receptor beta chains presented below share a single source sample, sequenced in a study of blood T cell repertoires in COVID-19. The data were produced by immunoSEQ multiplex PCR, yet TCRdb's version contains in-frame clones alone and is incomplete. The sample carries 100,000 to 150,000 clones, more than 70% recorded once. Sequencing was carried out using peripheral blood. Receptor source: a man aged 45-65 years with acute or convalescent COVID-19.

The rearrangement uses TRBV6-5 and TRBJ1-5, with D perhaps matching TRBD1 (6 bases). V was shortened by 7 bases and J by 10 bases, with 20 bases between the two germline ends. The CDR3 spans 14 residues. Germline CDR1 MNHEY, CDR2 SVGAGI. The CDR3: CASTLGQNLGPQHF. CDR3 nucleotides: TGTGCCAGCACCCTTGGACAGAACCTAGGCCCCCAGCATTTT.

The V and J genes are TRBV5-1 and TRBJ2-1, with TRBD1 matching over 9 bases. V gave up 0 bases and J gave up 6 bases; unmatched junction bases: 4. Germline V gene sequence: CDR1 SGHRS, CDR2 YFSETQ. The CDR3 is 15 amino acids. This CDR3 reads CASSLDGQGFNEQFF. The CDR3 region has the DNA TGCGCCAGCAGCTTGGACGGACAGGGGTTCAATGAGCAGTTCTTC.

V is TRBV12-3 or TRBV12-4 and J is TRBJ2-2; no firm D call. The CDR3 loop spans 12 amino acids. V lost 7 bases to trimming and J lost 6 bases, with 9 bases between them. DNA of the CDR3: TGTGCCAGCACCCCTCTTTCCGGGGAGCTGTTTTTT. Protein sequence: CASTPLSGELFF.

This chain joins TRBV29-1 and TRBJ1-3, with a possible D match to TRBD1 (6 bases). With 1 base removed from V and 0 bases from J, the gap between germline ends came to 19 bases. CDR1 and CDR2 (germline): SQVTM, ANQGSEA. The CDR3 is 18 residues long. CDR3 sequence reads: CSVEVDRQRQDSGNTIYF. CDR3 coding DNA: TGCAGCGTTGAAGTCGATAGACAAAGACAGGACTCTGGAAACACCATATATTTT. The whole variable domain, remainder taken from reference TRBV29-1 and TRBJ1-3, is SAVISQKPSRDICQRGTSLTIQCQVDSQVTMMFWYRQQPGQSLTLIATANQGSEATYESGFVIDKFPISRPNLTFSTLTVSNMSPEDSSIYLCSVEVDRQRQDSGNTIYFGEGSWLTVV.

The rearrangement uses TRBV28 and TRBJ2-3; 7 nucleotides match TRBD2. CDR3 size: 16 residues. Germline V gene lookup returns CDR1 MDHEN and CDR2 SYDVKM. Unmatched junction bases numbered 12, after V lost 6 bases and J lost 3 bases. In DNA form, the CDR3 reads TGTGCCAGCAGCCAGGGACCTCCGGGGGGAACAGATACGCAGTATTTT. Translation gives CASSQGPPGGTDTQYF.

The gene calls are TRBV10-2 and TRBJ1-2, with 9 bases identical to TRBD1. The CDR3 contains 16 residues. CDR1 WSHSY and CDR2 SAAADI come from the germline V gene. V gave up 7 bases and J gave up 6 bases; unmatched junction bases: 15. The DNA of the CDR3 is TGCGCCAGCATAAATGCCCGGGACAGGGTTTCGAATGGCTACACCTTC. Protein sequence: CASINARDRVSNGYTF.

In this sample, this clone turned up once. This chain uses TRBV28 with TRBJ1-6; D is unclear. CDR1 and CDR2 from the germline V gene are MDHEN and SYDVKM. The V end lost 5 bases, the J end lost 0 bases, and 11 bases lay between the germline ends. The CDR3 loop spans 16 amino acids. For the CDR3, the DNA is TGTGCCAGCAGTCTGCGTCAAACCTCCTATAATTCACCCCTCCACTTT. Translating it yields CASSLRQTSYNSPLHF.

The rearrangement joins TRBV9 to TRBJ2-2, with 8 positions matching TRBD2. CDR1 is SGDLS and CDR2 is YYNGEE in the germline V gene. Losses at the gene ends were 10 bases for V and 7 bases for J; bases not matched to a gene: 12. The length of the CDR3 is 14 residues. The CDR3 DNA is TGTGCCTCGAGAGGGGGACTAGGGGGCGGGGAGCTGTTTTTT. Its protein product is CASRGGLGGGELFF.

J is TRBJ1-2 and V is TRBV4-1; D possibly corresponds to TRBD1 (5 bases). V lost 1 base to trimming and J lost 3 bases, with 9 bases between them. Germline V lookup: CDR1 MGHRA, CDR2 YSYEKL. The CDR3 loop spans 14 amino acids. The CDR3 here is CASSQVPGDYGYTF. The DNA for the CDR3 is TGCGCCAGCAGCCAAGTTCCGGGGGACTATGGCTACACCTTC.

The rearrangement uses TRBV5-6 and TRBJ1-1; D is unresolved. The V end was cut by 4 bases, the J end by 4 bases, with 14 bases between. Per germline, CDR1 SGHDT and CDR2 YYEEEE. The length of the CDR3 is 14 residues. The CDR3 nucleotides are TGTGCCAGCAGCCCGGAAAGCGGAGGCACTGAAGCTTTCTTT. Translation: CASSPESGGTEAFF.

The CDR3 DNA sequence: TGCGCCAGCAGCAATATAGGGACAGGGGAAGAGACCCAGTACTTC. Protein sequence: CASSNIGTGEETQYF. The chain employs TRBV5-1 and TRBJ2-5; 10 bases are a match to TRBD1. With 4 bases clipped from V and 3 bases from J, the junction kept 6 bases outside the gene matches. The CDR3 length is 15 residues. Germline V gene sequence: CDR1 SGHRS, CDR2 YFSETQ.

The chain links TRBV5-1 to TRBJ1-1, with 10 bases that match TRBD1. This CDR3 has 17 residues. The V segment lost 4 bases and the J segment 3 bases; nucleotides outside the gene matches: 12. Germline CDR1 and CDR2: SGHRS and YFSETQ. This CDR3 is CASSVTPSGQGYTEAFF. CDR3 bases: TGCGCCAGCAGCGTTACGCCCTCGGGACAGGGGTACACTGAAGCTTTCTTT. The full variable domain, rest sourced from reference TRBV5-1 and TRBJ1-1, is KAGVTQTPRYLIKTRGQQVTLSCSPISGHRSVSWYQQTPGQGLQFLFEYFSETQRNKGNFPGRFSGRQFSNSRSEMNVSTLELGDSALYLCASSVTPSGQGYTEAFFGQGTRLTVV.

The chain couples TRBV28 to TRBJ1-6, with TRBD1 matching over 7 bases. This CDR3 comprises 16 residues. The ends lost 3 bases at V and 4 bases at J; junction bases unmatched: 6. CDR1 MDHEN and CDR2 SYDVKM come from the germline V gene. CDR3 sequence (DNA): TGTGCCAGCAGTTTGCCTGGACAGGTTTATAATTCACCCCTCCACTTT. The encoded protein is CASSLPGQVYNSPLHF.

The rearrangement uses TRBV18 and TRBJ2-1; a possible D gene is TRBD1 (6 bases). V dropped 4 bases and J dropped 1 base, with 11 bases sitting between them. This CDR3 is 15 amino acids long. CDR1 KGHSH and CDR2 LQKENI come from the germline V gene. The CDR3 is CASSQAGTSYNEQFF. The CDR3 DNA follows: TGTGCCAGCTCACAGGCCGGGACATCCTACAATGAGCAGTTCTTC.

The V call is TRBV3-1 (or the pseudogene TRBV3-2), the J call TRBJ1-3, with a possible D match to TRBD1 (5 bases). Trimming shortened V by 5 bases and J by 0 bases, and 8 bases separated the two germline ends. This CDR3 has 14 amino acids. Germline V gives CDR1 LGHDT, CDR2 YNNKEL (reference sequence). CDR3 amino acids: CASSYQGSGNTIYF. Written as DNA, the CDR3 is TGTGCCAGCAGCTATCAGGGCTCTGGAAACACCATATATTTT.

The genes are TRBV10-1 and TRBJ1-2; D is possibly TRBD1 (5 bases). Germline V gene data show CDR1 as WNHNN and CDR2 as SYGVQD (reference sequence). V shed 3 bases and J shed 2 bases, with 7 bases lying between them. The CDR3 contains 13 residues. The CDR3 bases are TGCGCCAGCAGTGAAGCAGGGAACTATGGCTACACCTTC. Translating it yields CASSEAGNYGYTF.

The gene calls are TRBV28 and TRBJ1-2; TRBD1 matches at 7 bases. This CDR3 contains 14 residues. After removal of 3 bases from V and 7 bases from J, the junction contained 8 bases not matched to a gene. Germline CDR1 reads MDHEN; CDR2 reads SYDVKM. This chain's CDR3 is CASSFLLGQVGYTF. The CDR3 nucleotides are TGTGCCAGCAGTTTCCTCCTCGGACAGGTTGGCTACACCTTC.

V is TRBV21-1 and J is TRBJ2-2; no DNA check was done on the table's D call, TRBD1. TRBV21-1 counts as a pseudogene. The CDR3 contains 17 residues. The CDR3 bases are TGTGCCAGCAGCAAAGTCCAAGACAGGTCGAACACCGGGGAGCTGTTTTTT. Translating gives CASSKVQDRSNTGELFF.

The CDR3 DNA reads as TGTGCCAGCAGTAGATTCTCAGGGGAAAAACTGTTTTTT. This gives the protein CASSRFSGEKLFF. The chain is built from TRBV28 and TRBJ1-4, with a tentative D call TRBD1 (5 bases). The CDR3 totals 13 residues. V was clipped by 5 bases and J by 8 bases, with 12 bases between them. The V gene's germline CDR1 is MDHEN and CDR2 SYDVKM.

The V gene is TRBV4-1, the J gene TRBJ1-2; D gene ambiguous. The V and J ends lost 1 base and 1 base respectively, with 4 bases between them. The CDR3 has 13 residues. Germline loops: CDR1 MGHRA, CDR2 YSYEKL. The CDR3 region is CASSQAINYGYTF. The CDR3 region has the DNA TGCGCCAGCAGCCAAGCTATTAACTATGGCTACACCTTC.

In the case of this clone: Other DNA sequences in this specimen translate into the identical CDR3. The rearrangement links TRBV19 to TRBJ1-5; 7 nucleotides agree with TRBD1. The CDR3 runs to 13 residues. Germline CDR1 LNHDA, CDR2 SQIVND (reference sequence). Trimming took 5 bases from V and 6 from J; bases not matched to a gene: 4. The CDR3 region has the DNA TGTGCCAGTAGTCACAGGGGTAGTCAGCCCCAGCATTTT. It codes for CASSHRGSQPQHF.

Only a few counts were recorded for this clone. This sequence joins TRBV28 and TRBJ2-1; 13 nucleotides align to TRBD2. The CDR3 sequence is 18 residues long. CDR1 MDHEN and CDR2 SYDVKM come from the germline V gene. Trimming cost V 3 bases and J 8 bases; bases outside gene matches: 13. CDR3 DNA: TGTGCCAGCAGTTTCGAGCTAACGGGACTAGCGGGATTGTATGAGCAGTTCTTC. It translates to CASSFELTGLAGLYEQFF.

The chain couples TRBV20-1 to TRBJ2-7; D is perhaps TRBD1 (6 bases). Trimming stripped 4 bases from V and 5 bases from J, with 9 bases between. CDR3 length: 11 amino acids. Germline values: CDR1 DFQATT, CDR2 SNEGSKA (reference sequence). CDR3 sequence (DNA): TGCAGTGCTACTGGACAGCACGAGCAGTACTTC. This gives the protein CSATGQHEQYF.

CDR3 bases: TGTGCCAGCAGTTTAACGGCCAGGGGTAACTATGGCTACACCTTC. This sequence encodes CASSLTARGNYGYTF. The V gene is TRBV28, the J gene TRBJ1-2, with D possibly matching TRBD1 (6 bases). Germline assignment: CDR1 MDHEN and CDR2 SYDVKM. CDR3 size: 15 residues. With 2 bases removed from V and 1 base from J, the gap between germline ends came to 11 bases.

V and J are TRBV5-1 and TRBJ2-7; 7 bases are a match to TRBD1. Germline V lookup: CDR1 SGHRS, CDR2 YFSETQ. This CDR3 spans 14 amino acids. Germline trimming cut 4 bases from V and 3 bases from J; bases unmatched to any gene: 7. This chain's CDR3 is CASSTLGGHYEQYF. DNA of the CDR3: TGCGCCAGCAGCACCCTAGGGGGCCACTACGAGCAGTACTTC.

This clone was found a few times. V usage is TRBV18 and J usage is TRBJ2-1; D perhaps matches TRBD2 (5 bases). CDR1 KGHSH and CDR2 LQKENI come from the germline V gene. V was trimmed by 0 bases and J by 4 bases, leaving 13 bases between them. The CDR3 sequence is 16 residues long. The CDR3 DNA is TGTGCCAGCTCACCACCACAGCCGGGATCTTACAATGAGCAGTTCTTC. This translates into CASSPPQPGSYNEQFF.